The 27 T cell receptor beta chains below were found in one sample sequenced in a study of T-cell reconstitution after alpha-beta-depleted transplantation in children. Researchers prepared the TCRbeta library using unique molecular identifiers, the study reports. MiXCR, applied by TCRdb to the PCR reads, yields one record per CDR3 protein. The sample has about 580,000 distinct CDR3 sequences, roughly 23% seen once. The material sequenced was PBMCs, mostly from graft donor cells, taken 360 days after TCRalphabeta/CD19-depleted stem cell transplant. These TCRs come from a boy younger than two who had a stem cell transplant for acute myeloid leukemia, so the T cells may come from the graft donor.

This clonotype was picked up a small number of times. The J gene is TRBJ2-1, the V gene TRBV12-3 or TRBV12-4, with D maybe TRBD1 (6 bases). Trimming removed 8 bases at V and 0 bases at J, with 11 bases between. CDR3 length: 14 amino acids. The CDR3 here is CASLWTASYNEQFF. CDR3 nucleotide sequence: TGTGCCAGCTTATGGACAGCCTCCTACAATGAGCAGTTCTTC.

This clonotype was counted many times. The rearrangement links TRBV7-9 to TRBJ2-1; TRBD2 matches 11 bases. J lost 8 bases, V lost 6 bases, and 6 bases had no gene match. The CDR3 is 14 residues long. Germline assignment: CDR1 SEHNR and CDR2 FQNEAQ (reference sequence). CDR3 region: CASSHSGGEHEQFF. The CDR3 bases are TGTGCCAGCAGTCATAGCGGGGGGGAGCATGAGCAGTTCTTC. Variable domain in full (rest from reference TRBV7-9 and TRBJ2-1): DTGVSQNPRHKITKRGQNVTFRCDPISEHNRLYWYRQTLGQGPEFLTYFQNEAQLEKSRLLSDRFSAERPKGSFSTLEIQRTEQGDSAMYLCASSHSGGEHEQFFGPGTRLTVL.

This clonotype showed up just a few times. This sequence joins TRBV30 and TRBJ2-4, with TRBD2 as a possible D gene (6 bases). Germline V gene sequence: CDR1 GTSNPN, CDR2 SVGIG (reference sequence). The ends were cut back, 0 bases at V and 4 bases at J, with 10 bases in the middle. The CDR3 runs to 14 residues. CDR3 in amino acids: CAWSVGRTKNIQYF. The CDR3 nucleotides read TGTGCCTGGAGTGTAGGGAGGACGAAAAACATTCAGTACTTC.

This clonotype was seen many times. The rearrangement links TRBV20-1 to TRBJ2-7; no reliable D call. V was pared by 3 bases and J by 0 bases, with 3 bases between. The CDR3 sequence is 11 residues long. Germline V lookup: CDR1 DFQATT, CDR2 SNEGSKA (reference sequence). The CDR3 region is CSARASYEQYF. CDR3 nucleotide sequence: TGCAGTGCTAGGGCCTCCTACGAGCAGTACTTC.

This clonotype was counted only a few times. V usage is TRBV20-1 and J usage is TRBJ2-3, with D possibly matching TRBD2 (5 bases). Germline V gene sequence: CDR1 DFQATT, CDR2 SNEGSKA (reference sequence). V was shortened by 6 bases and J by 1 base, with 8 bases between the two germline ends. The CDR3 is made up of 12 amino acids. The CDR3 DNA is TGCAGTGCCCCCGGGGGCACAGATACGCAGTATTTT. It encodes CSAPGGTDTQYF.

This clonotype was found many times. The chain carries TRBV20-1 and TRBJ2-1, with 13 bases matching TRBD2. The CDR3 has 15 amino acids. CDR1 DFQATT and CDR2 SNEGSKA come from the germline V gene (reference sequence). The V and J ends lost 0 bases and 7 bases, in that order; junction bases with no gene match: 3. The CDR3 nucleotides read TGCAGTGCTAGAGAGACTAGCGGGGGGAGGAATGAGCAGTTCTTC. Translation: CSARETSGGRNEQFF.

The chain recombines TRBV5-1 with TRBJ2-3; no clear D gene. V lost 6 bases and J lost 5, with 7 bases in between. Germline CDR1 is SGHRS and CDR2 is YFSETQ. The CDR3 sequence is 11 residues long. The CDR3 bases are TGCGCCAGCAACTTCGGAGATACGCAGTATTTT. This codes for CASNFGDTQYF.

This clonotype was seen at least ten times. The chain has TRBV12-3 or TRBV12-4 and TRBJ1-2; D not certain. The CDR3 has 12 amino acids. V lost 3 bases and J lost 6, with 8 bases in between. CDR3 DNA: TGTGCCAGCAGTTTCGGAACGGATGGCTACACCTTC. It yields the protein CASSFGTDGYTF.

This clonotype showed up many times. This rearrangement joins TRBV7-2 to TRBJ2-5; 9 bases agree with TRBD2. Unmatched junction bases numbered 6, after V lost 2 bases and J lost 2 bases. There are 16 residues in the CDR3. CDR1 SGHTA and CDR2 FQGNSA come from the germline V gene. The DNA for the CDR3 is TGTGCCAGCAGCTTAAGGTCTAGCGGGGATCAAGAGACCCAGTACTTC. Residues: CASSLRSSGDQETQYF.

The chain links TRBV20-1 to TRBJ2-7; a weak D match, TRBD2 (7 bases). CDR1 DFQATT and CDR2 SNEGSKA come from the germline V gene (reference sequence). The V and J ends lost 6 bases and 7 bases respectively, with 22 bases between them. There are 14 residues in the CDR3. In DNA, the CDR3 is TGCAGTGCCCCGGCTGGGGGGGGCCTGAGGGAGCAGTACTTC. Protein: CSAPAGGGLREQYF.

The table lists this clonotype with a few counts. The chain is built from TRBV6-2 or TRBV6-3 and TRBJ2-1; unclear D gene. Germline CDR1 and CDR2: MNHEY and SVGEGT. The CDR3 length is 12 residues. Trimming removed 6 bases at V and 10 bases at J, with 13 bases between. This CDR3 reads CASRRRPLEQFF. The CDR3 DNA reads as TGTGCCAGCAGACGGCGACCTCTCGAGCAGTTCTTC.

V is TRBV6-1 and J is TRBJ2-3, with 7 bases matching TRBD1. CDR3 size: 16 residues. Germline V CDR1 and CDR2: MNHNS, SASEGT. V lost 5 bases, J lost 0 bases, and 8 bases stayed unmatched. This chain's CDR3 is CASSPTGEISTDTQYF. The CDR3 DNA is TGTGCCAGCAGTCCCACAGGGGAAATTAGCACAGATACGCAGTATTTT.

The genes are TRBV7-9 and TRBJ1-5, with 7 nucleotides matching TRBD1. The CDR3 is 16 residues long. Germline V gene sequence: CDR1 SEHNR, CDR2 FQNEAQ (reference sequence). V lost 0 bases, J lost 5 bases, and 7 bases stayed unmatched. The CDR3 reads CASSLAGTERDQPQHF. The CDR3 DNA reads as TGTGCCAGCAGCTTAGCGGGGACAGAGAGGGATCAGCCCCAGCATTTT.

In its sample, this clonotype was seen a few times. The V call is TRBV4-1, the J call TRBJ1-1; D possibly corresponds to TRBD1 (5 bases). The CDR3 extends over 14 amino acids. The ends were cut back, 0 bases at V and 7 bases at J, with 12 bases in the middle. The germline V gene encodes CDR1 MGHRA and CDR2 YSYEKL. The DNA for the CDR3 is TGCGCCAGCAGCCAAGATAAAGGGGACCATGAAGCTTTCTTT. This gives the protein CASSQDKGDHEAFF.

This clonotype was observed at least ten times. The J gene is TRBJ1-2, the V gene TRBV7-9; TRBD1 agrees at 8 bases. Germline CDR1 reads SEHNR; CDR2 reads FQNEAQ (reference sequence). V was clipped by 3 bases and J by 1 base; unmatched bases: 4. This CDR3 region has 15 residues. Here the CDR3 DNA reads TGTGCCAGCAGCTTCCGGACAGGGTTTAACTATGGCTACACCTTC. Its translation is CASSFRTGFNYGYTF.

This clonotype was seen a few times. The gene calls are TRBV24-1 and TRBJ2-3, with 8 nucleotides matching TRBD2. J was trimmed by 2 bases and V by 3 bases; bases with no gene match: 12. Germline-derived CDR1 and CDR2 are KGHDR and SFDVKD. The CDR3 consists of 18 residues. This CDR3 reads CATSDPARERGITDTQYF. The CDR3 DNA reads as TGTGCCACCAGTGATCCCGCTAGGGAGCGGGGGATCACAGATACGCAGTATTTT.

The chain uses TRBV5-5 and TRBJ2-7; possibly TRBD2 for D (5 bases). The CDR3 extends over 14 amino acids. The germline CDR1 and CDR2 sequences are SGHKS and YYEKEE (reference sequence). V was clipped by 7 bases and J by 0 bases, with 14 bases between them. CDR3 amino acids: CASGRTGFSYEQYV. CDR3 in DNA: TGTGCCAGCGGAAGGACTGGGTTCTCCTACGAGCAGTACGTC.

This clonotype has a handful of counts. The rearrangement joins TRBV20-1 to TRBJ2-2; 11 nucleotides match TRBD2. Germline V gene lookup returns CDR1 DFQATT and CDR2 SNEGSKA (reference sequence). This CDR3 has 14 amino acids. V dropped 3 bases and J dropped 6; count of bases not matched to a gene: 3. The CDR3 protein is CSARTSGEAGELFF. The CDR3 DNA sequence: TGCAGTGCTAGGACTAGCGGGGAGGCCGGGGAGCTGTTTTTT.

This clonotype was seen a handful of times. Here the CDR3 DNA reads TGTGCCAGCACCCTAGTCAGGGGCACCGGGGAGCTGTTTTTT. Translating it yields CASTLVRGTGELFF. The V and J genes are TRBV12-3 or TRBV12-4 and TRBJ2-2; TRBD1 is a possible D gene (6 bases). V gave up 7 bases and J gave up 4 bases, with 13 bases separating them. The CDR3 has 14 amino acids.

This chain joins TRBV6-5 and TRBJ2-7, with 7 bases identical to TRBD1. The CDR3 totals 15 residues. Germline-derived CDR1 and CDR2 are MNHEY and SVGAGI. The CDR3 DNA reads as TGTGCCAGCAGTTATAAGGGGGCAAAGCGGTACGAGCAGCACGTC. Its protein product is CASSYKGAKRYEQHV.

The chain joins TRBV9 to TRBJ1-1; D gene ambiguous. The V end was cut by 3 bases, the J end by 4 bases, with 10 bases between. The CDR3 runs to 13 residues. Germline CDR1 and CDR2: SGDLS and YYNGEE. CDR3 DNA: TGTGCCAGCAGCGACCTGAAGGGCACTGAAGCTTTCTTT. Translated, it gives CASSDLKGTEAFF.

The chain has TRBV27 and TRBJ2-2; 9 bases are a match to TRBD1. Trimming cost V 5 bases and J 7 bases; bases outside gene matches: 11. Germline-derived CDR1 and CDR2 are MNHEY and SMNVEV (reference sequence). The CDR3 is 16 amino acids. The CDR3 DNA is TGTGCCAGCAGTCACCCACAGGGGGCGGGGGTCGGGGAGCTGTTTTTT. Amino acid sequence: CASSHPQGAGVGELFF.

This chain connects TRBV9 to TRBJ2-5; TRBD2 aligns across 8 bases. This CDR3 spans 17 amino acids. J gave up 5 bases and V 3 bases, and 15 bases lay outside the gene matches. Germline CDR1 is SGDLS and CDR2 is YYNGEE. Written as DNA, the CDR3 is TGTGCCAGCAGCGCACAGATCGGGGGGGCCGTACTGGAGACCCAGTACTTC. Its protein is CASSAQIGGAVLETQYF. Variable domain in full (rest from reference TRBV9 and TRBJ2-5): DSGVTQTPKHLITATGQRVTLRCSPRSGDLSVYWYQQSLDQGLQFLIQYYNGEERAKGNILERFSAQQFPDLHSELNLSSLELGDSALYFCASSAQIGGAVLETQYFGPGTRLLVL.

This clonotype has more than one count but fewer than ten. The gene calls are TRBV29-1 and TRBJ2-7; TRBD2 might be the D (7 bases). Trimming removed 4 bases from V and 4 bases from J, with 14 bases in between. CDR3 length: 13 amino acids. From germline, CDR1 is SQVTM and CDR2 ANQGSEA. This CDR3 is CSVAGGPLYEQYF. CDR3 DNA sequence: TGCAGCGTTGCCGGGGGGCCTCTTTACGAGCAGTACTTC.

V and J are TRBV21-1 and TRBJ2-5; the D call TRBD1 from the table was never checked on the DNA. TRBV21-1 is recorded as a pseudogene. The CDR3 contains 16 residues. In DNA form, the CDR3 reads TGTGCCAGCAGCGATGATGATCTGGGCCCCCGGGAGACCCAGTACTTC. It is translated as CASSDDDLGPRETQYF.

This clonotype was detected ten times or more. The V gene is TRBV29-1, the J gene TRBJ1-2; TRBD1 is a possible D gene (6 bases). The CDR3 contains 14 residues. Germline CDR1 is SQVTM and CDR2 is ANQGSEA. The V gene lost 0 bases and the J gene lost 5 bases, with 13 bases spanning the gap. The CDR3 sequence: CSVEDGRTEYGYTF. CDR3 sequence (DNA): TGCAGCGTTGAAGATGGGAGGACAGAGTATGGCTACACCTTC.

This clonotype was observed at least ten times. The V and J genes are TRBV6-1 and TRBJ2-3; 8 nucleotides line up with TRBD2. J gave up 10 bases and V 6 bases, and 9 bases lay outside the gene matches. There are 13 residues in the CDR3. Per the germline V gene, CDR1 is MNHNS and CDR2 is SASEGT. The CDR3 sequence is CASSDERGLPQYF. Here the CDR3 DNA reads TGTGCCAGCAGCGACGAGCGGGGGTTGCCGCAGTATTTT.